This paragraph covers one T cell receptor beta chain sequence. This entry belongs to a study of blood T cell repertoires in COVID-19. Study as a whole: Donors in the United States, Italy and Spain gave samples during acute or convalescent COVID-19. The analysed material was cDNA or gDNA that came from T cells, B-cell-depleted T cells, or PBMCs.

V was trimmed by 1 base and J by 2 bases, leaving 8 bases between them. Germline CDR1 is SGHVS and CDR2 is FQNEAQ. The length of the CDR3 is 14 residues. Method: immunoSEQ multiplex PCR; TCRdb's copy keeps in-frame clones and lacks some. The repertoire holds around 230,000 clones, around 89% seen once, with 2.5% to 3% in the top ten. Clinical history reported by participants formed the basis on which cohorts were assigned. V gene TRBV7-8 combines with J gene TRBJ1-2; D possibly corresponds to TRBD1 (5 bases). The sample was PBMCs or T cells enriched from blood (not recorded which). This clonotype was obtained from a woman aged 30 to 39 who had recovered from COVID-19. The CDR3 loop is CASSLGGENYGYTF. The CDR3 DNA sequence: TGTGCCAGCAGCTTAGGGGGGGAGAACTATGGCTACACCTTC.